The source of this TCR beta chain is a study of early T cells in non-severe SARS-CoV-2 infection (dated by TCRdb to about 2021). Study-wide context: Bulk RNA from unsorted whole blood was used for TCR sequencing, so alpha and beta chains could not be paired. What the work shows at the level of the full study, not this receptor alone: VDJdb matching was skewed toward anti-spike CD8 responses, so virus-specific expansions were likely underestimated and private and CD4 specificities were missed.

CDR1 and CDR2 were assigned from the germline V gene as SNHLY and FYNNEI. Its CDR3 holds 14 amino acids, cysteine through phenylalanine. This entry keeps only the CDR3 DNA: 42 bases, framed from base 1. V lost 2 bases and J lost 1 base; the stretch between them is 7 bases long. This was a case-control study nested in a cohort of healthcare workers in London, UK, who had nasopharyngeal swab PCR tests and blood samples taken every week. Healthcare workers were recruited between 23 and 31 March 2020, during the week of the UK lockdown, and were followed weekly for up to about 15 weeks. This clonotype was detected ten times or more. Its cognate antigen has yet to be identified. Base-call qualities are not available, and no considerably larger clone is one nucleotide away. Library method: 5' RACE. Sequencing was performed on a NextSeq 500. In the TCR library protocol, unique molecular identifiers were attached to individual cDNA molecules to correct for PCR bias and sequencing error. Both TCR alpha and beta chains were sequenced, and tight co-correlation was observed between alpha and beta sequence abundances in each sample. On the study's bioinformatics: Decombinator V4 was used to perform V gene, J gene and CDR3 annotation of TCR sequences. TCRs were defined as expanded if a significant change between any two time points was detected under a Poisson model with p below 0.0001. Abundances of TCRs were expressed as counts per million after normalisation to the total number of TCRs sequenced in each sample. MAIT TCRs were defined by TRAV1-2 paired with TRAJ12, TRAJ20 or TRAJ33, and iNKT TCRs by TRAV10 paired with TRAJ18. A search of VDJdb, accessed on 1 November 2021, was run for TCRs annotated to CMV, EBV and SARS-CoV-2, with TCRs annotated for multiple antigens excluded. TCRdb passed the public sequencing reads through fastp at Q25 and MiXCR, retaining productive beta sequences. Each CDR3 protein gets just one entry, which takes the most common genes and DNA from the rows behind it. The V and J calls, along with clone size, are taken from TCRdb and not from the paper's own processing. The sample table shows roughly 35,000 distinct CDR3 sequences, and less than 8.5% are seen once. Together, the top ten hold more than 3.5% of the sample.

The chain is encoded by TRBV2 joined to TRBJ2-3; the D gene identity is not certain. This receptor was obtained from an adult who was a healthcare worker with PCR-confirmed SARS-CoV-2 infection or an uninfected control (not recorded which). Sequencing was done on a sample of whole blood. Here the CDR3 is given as CASSEYLGTDTQYF. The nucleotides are TGTGCCAGCAGTGAATATCTGGGCACAGATACGCAGTATTTT.